Below, 31 T cell receptor beta chains from the same sample are listed, as sequenced in a study of CD8 T cells in ankylosing spondylitis. Study outcomes and limitations: Made up of under 10 highly homologous variants, a TCR beta motif appeared characteristic of ankylosing spondylitis blood.

Antigens for these TCRs are unknown. TCRdb processed the 5' RACE reads anew with MiXCR; each CDR3 protein has one entry. The sample includes about 750,000 distinct CDR3 sequences, around 20% of them seen just once. Sequencing input: blood, either unsorted or a sorted T cell fraction (not recorded which). The receptor set was obtained from a male donor with ankylosing spondylitis.

This clonotype was seen a handful of times. The chain carries TRBV10-2 and TRBJ2-1, with D perhaps TRBD1 (6 bases). Trimming took off 6 bases at V and 1 base at J, with 13 bases between the two ends. Germline values: CDR1 WSHSY, CDR2 SAAADI. The CDR3 contains 15 residues. The CDR3 region is CASRVRTESYNEQFF. The CDR3 DNA reads as TGCGCCAGCAGGGTACGGACAGAATCCTACAATGAGCAGTTCTTC.

This clonotype was seen at least ten times. The chain combines TRBV14 with TRBJ2-5, with a possible D match to TRBD1 (6 bases). Per the germline V gene, CDR1 is SGHDN and CDR2 is FVKESK. There are 15 residues in the CDR3. The V end was cut by 6 bases, the J end by 5 bases, with 19 bases between. Here the CDR3 DNA reads TGTGCCAGCAGTTCCCTGACAGGCCAGAGGGAGACCCAGTACTTC. It is translated as CASSSLTGQRETQYF.

The chain has TRBV7-9 and TRBJ2-7, with 8 bases aligning to TRBD1. This CDR3 has 16 amino acids. The germline V gene encodes CDR1 SEHNR and CDR2 FQNEAQ (reference sequence). The V and J ends lost 5 bases and 4 bases, in that order; junction bases with no gene match: 13. CDR3 amino acids: CASSPRTGLDQYEQYF. Written as DNA, the CDR3 is TGTGCCAGCAGCCCCAGGACAGGGCTCGACCAATACGAGCAGTACTTC. Combining the CDR3 with reference TRBV7-9 and TRBJ2-7 gives the whole variable domain DTGVSQNPRHKITKRGQNVTFRCDPISEHNRLYWYRQTLGQGPEFLTYFQNEAQLEKSRLLSDRFSAERPKGSFSTLEIQRTEQGDSAMYLCASSPRTGLDQYEQYFGPGTRLTVT.

This clonotype came up a few times. The chain carries TRBV6-1 and TRBJ2-7; D is possibly TRBD1 (6 bases). V was shortened by 6 bases and J by 5 bases, with 17 bases between the two germline ends. Germline CDR1 MNHNS, CDR2 SASEGT. The CDR3 consists of 14 residues. The chain's CDR3 is CASRRQQGTHEQYF. In DNA form, the CDR3 reads TGTGCCAGCAGAAGACAACAGGGCACTCACGAGCAGTACTTC.

The chain's CDR3 is CATSDLSPGRPTYNEQFF. In nucleotides, the CDR3 is TGTGCCACCAGTGATTTGTCCCCGGGACGCCCCACCTACAATGAGCAGTTCTTC. The chain carries TRBV24-1 and TRBJ2-1; D may correspond to TRBD1 or TRBD2 (5 bases each). CDR3 length: 18 residues. Deletions cut 0 bases from V and 2 bases from J, with 16 bases between. Germline V lookup: CDR1 KGHDR, CDR2 SFDVKD.

The chain joins TRBV5-1 to TRBJ1-1; no clear D gene. Germline V gives CDR1 SGHRS, CDR2 YFSETQ. This CDR3 spans 15 amino acids. V lost 0 bases, J lost 1 base, and 10 bases lay in between. CDR3 in amino acids: CASSLDLGRNTEAFF. The CDR3 nucleotides are TGCGCCAGCAGCTTGGACTTGGGGAGGAACACTGAAGCTTTCTTT.

This clonotype was observed a handful of times. The rearrangement joins TRBV29-1 to TRBJ2-7; 7 bases agree with TRBD2. Unmatched junction bases numbered 9, after V lost 1 base and J lost 0 bases. Germline V gene data show CDR1 as SQVTM and CDR2 as ANQGSEA. The CDR3 extends over 16 amino acids. The CDR3 loop reads CSVEVGLAASSYEQYF. The CDR3 bases are TGCAGCGTTGAAGTAGGGCTAGCGGCAAGCTCCTACGAGCAGTACTTC.

This clonotype was seen a few times. This chain uses TRBV5-6 with TRBJ1-6; D possibly corresponds to TRBD1 (5 bases). Germline values: CDR1 SGHDT, CDR2 YYEEEE. The length of the CDR3 is 17 residues. Trimming cost V 4 bases and J 7 bases, with 21 bases left between them. CDR3 coding DNA: TGTGCCAGCAGCGGAAGCCTCGGGACGAAACGGAATTCACCCCTCCACTTT. It is translated as CASSGSLGTKRNSPLHF. Full variable domain (rest looked up from reference TRBV5-6 and TRBJ1-6): DAGVTQSPTHLIKTRGQQVTLRCSPKSGHDTVSWYQQALGQGPQFIFQYYEEEERQRGNFPDRFSGHQFPNYSSELNVNALLLGDSALYLCASSGSLGTKRNSPLHFGNGTRLTVT.

The chain joins TRBV10-3 to TRBJ2-7, with unresolved D. Trimming took 6 bases from V and 1 from J, leaving 16 bases between them. Germline V gene sequence: CDR1 ENHRY, CDR2 SYGVKD. The CDR3 extends over 15 amino acids. CDR3 protein: CAISTDADASYEQYF. The CDR3, as DNA: TGTGCCATCAGCACGGACGCCGACGCATCCTACGAGCAGTACTTC.

This clonotype was seen a handful of times. The V gene is TRBV7-6, the J gene TRBJ1-5; 11 bases match TRBD1. J gave up 6 bases and V 3 bases, and 4 bases lay outside the gene matches. Germline CDR1 is SGHVS and CDR2 is FNYEAQ. The CDR3 loop spans 15 amino acids. The CDR3 spells CASSFRTGGSQPQHF. For the CDR3, the DNA is TGTGCCAGCAGCTTCCGGACAGGGGGCAGTCAGCCCCAGCATTTT. Variable domain in full (rest from reference TRBV7-6 and TRBJ1-5): GAGVSQSPRYKVTKRGQDVALRCDPISGHVSLYWYRQALGQGPEFLTYFNYEAQQDKSGLPNDRFSAERPEGSISTLTIQRTEQRDSAMYRCASSFRTGGSQPQHFGDGTRLSIL.

The gene calls are TRBV7-2 and TRBJ1-3; D unclear. Looked up from germline, CDR1 is SGHTA and CDR2 is FQGNSA. CDR3 size: 15 residues. The germline V and J ends were trimmed by 4 bases and 0 bases, with 10 bases remaining between them. The CDR3 nucleotides read TGTGCCAGCAGCTCACGGGCAGCCTCTGGAAACACCATATATTTT. This encodes CASSSRAASGNTIYF.

The chain uses TRBV5-1 and TRBJ2-1, with D perhaps assigned TRBD1 or TRBD2 (6 bases each). Germline CDR1 reads SGHRS; CDR2 reads YFSETQ. There are 14 residues in the CDR3. Trimming left V 0 bases short and J 8 bases short, with 12 bases between. The CDR3 DNA reads as TGCGCCAGCAGCTTGGGATTCGGGGGCGATGAGCAGTTCTTC. Protein sequence: CASSLGFGGDEQFF.

A remark on this clonotype: A read error may produce the germline difference seen at one junction end. The chain couples TRBV2 to TRBJ2-1, with TRBD2 matching 12 bases. The length of the CDR3 is 18 residues. Looked up from germline, CDR1 is SNHLY and CDR2 is FYNNEI. CDR3 region: CACSYPSGGAPSYNEQFF. CDR3 in DNA: TGTGCCTGCAGTTATCCTAGCGGGGGGGCCCCATCCTACAATGAGCAGTTCTTC.

The CDR3 protein is CASSPAVGGPYNEQFF. CDR3 sequence (DNA): TGTGCCAGCAGCCCCGCGGTGGGGGGCCCCTACAATGAGCAGTTCTTC. The rearrangement uses TRBV7-3 and TRBJ2-1; either TRBD1 or TRBD2 may supply D (6 bases each). Per germline, CDR1 SGHTA and CDR2 FQGTGA. Trimming took off 5 bases at V and 2 bases at J, with 16 bases between the two ends. The CDR3 totals 16 residues.

V usage is TRBV6-2 or TRBV6-3 and J usage is TRBJ2-7; a possible D gene is TRBD2 (6 bases). This CDR3 has 13 amino acids. Per germline, CDR1 MNHEY and CDR2 SVGEGT. V was cut by 6 bases and J by 3 bases, with 12 bases left in between. CDR3 nucleotides: TGTGCCAGCAGGGAGGGTGGGGTCTACGAGCAGTACTTC. Translation: CASREGGVYEQYF.

This clonotype has more than one count but fewer than ten. The chain is built from TRBV5-1 and TRBJ1-1; TRBD1 matches 9 bases. The CDR3 is made up of 18 amino acids. The germline gives CDR1 SGHRS, CDR2 YFSETQ. V was pared by 3 bases and J by 4 bases, with 16 bases of the junction left unmatched. The CDR3, as DNA: TGCGCCAGCAGCTCTGGGACAGGGCGGCCCAACTTGGGCACTGAAGCTTTCTTT. It codes for CASSSGTGRPNLGTEAFF. Full variable domain (rest looked up from reference TRBV5-1 and TRBJ1-1): KAGVTQTPRYLIKTRGQQVTLSCSPISGHRSVSWYQQTPGQGLQFLFEYFSETQRNKGNFPGRFSGRQFSNSRSEMNVSTLELGDSALYLCASSSGTGRPNLGTEAFFGQGTRLTVV.

This clonotype showed up just a few times. V and J are TRBV7-2 and TRBJ2-5; no clear D gene. Germline V gene sequence: CDR1 SGHTA, CDR2 FQGNSA. CDR3 length: 13 residues. V gave up 4 bases and J gave up 3 bases, with 9 bases separating them. Here the CDR3 DNA reads TGTGCCAGCAGCTCGTTTAATGAAGAGACCCAGTACTTC. It codes for CASSSFNEETQYF.

The sample holds a few counts of this clonotype. This rearrangement joins TRBV12-3 or TRBV12-4 to TRBJ2-2, with D uncertain. Trimming left V 1 base short and J 1 base short, with 13 bases between. The CDR3 spans 17 residues. CDR3 nucleotides: TGTGCCAGCAGTTTAGGCCCCCGAAGGAAGAACACCGGGGAGCTGTTTTTT. This encodes CASSLGPRRKNTGELFF.

The chain carries TRBV7-9 and TRBJ2-7; D uncertain. Germline V lookup: CDR1 SEHNR, CDR2 FQNEAQ (reference sequence). V was clipped by 7 bases and J by 3 bases, with 19 bases between them. CDR3 length: 15 residues. CDR3 DNA: TGTGCCAGCAATACCGGGCGTAGCCCGATCTACGAGCAGTACTTC. It yields the protein CASNTGRSPIYEQYF.

The chain uses TRBV11-2 and TRBJ1-6, with 9 positions matching TRBD1. Losses at the gene ends were 0 bases for V and 6 bases for J; bases not matched to a gene: 3. This CDR3 spans 16 amino acids. Germline lookup yields CDR1 SGHAT and CDR2 FQNNGV. CDR3 residues: CASSLEGTGFNSPLHF. The CDR3 DNA reads TGTGCCAGCAGCTTAGAGGGGACAGGGTTTAATTCACCCCTCCACTTT.

The genes are TRBV19 and TRBJ1-1; D is uncertain. Per germline, CDR1 LNHDA and CDR2 SQIVND (reference sequence). Between the trimmed V and J ends, which lost 4 bases and 5 bases, there was a span of 11 bases. This CDR3 spans 13 amino acids. Here the CDR3 reads CASSNGLWTEAFF. The CDR3, as DNA: TGTGCCAGTAGTAACGGGTTGTGGACTGAAGCTTTCTTT.

This clonotype turned up a few times. This CDR3 is CASSSMGHSFQDEQYF. The CDR3 nucleotides are TGTGCCAGCAGCTCCATGGGCCACTCGTTCCAGGACGAGCAGTACTTC. The rearrangement joins TRBV7-9 to TRBJ2-7; D uncertain. Per germline, CDR1 SEHNR and CDR2 FQNEAQ (reference sequence). The V and J ends lost 4 bases and 5 bases respectively, with 21 bases between them. The CDR3 covers 16 residues.

The V and J genes are TRBV12-3 or TRBV12-4 and TRBJ2-7; 8 bases fit TRBD2. This CDR3 region has 13 residues. V gave up 2 bases and J gave up 8 bases; unmatched junction bases: 5. The CDR3 sequence is CASSLTAGDKQYF. The CDR3 DNA reads TGTGCCAGCAGTTTAACAGCGGGAGACAAGCAGTACTTC.

The V call is TRBV12-3 or TRBV12-4, the J call TRBJ2-7; 8 bases fit TRBD2. CDR3 length: 17 residues. The ends lost 4 bases at V and 3 bases at J; junction bases unmatched: 14. In DNA, the CDR3 is TGTGCCAGCAGTTCCCGGGCGCGAATAGCGGGGTACTACGAGCAGTACTTC. The encoded protein is CASSSRARIAGYYEQYF.

This clonotype has a single count. This chain joins TRBV12-3 or TRBV12-4 and TRBJ1-5, with TRBD1 matching 7 bases. The CDR3 covers 14 residues. J lost 4 bases, V lost 6 bases, and 6 bases had no gene match. The CDR3 DNA reads as TGTGCCAGCAGCGTCCGGGACAGAAATCAGCCCCAGCATTTT. It yields the protein CASSVRDRNQPQHF.

The chain couples TRBV7-3 to TRBJ1-1; perhaps TRBD1 as D (5 bases). This CDR3 has 16 residues. V was pared by 1 base and J by 4 bases, with 16 bases between. CDR1 and CDR2 (germline): SGHTA, FQGTGA. DNA of the CDR3: TGTGCCAGCAGCTTAAACGGGGGGGAGCAGCTCACTGAAGCTTTCTTT. Residues: CASSLNGGEQLTEAFF.

The V call is TRBV20-1, the J call TRBJ2-3, with 14 nucleotides matching TRBD2. The CDR3 runs to 14 residues. V lost 6 bases to trimming and J lost 4 bases; unmatched junction nucleotides: 3. Looked up from germline, CDR1 is DFQATT and CDR2 is SNEGSKA (reference sequence). CDR3 coding DNA: TGCAGTGCCGGGACTAGCGGGAGTTCAGATACGCAGTATTTT. Protein sequence: CSAGTSGSSDTQYF.

J is TRBJ2-2 and V is TRBV6-1, with 10 positions matching TRBD1. The J segment lost 4 bases and the V segment lost 8 bases, leaving 7 bases of the junction unmatched. Per the germline V gene, CDR1 is MNHNS and CDR2 is SASEGT. This CDR3 comprises 15 residues. The CDR3 DNA reads TGTGCCAGCCTGAGGACAGGGGGTGGCACCGGGGAGCTGTTTTTT. The encoded protein is CASLRTGGGTGELFF.

This clonotype has just a few counts. This chain connects TRBV28 to TRBJ2-7; D is unclear. V was clipped by 3 bases and J by 2 bases, with 8 bases between them. The CDR3 extends over 13 amino acids. Per germline, CDR1 MDHEN and CDR2 SYDVKM. CDR3 nucleotides: TGTGCCAGCAGTTTCCGGAATACCTACGAGCAGTACTTC. Its translation is CASSFRNTYEQYF.

The chain joins TRBV18 to TRBJ2-1, with 13 nucleotides matching TRBD2. The J segment lost 10 bases and the V segment lost 5 bases, leaving 5 bases of the junction unmatched. Per the germline V gene, CDR1 is KGHSH and CDR2 is LQKENI. The CDR3 is made up of 14 amino acids. CDR3 DNA: TGTGCCAGCTCAGGACTAGCGGGAGTAGAGGAGCAGTTCTTC. Translating gives CASSGLAGVEEQFF.

This rearrangement joins TRBV6-5 to TRBJ1-2, with a possible D match to TRBD1 (5 bases). V lost 8 bases to trimming and J lost 1 base, with 8 bases between them. The V gene's germline CDR1 is MNHEY and CDR2 SVGAGI. The CDR3 covers 12 residues. The CDR3 DNA reads as TGTGCCAGCGGGGGGTTTAACTATGGCTACACCTTC. It encodes CASGGFNYGYTF.